This T cell receptor (beta chain) was sequenced for a study of blood T cell repertoires in COVID-19. The wider study: T cells, B-cell-depleted T cells, or PBMCs provided the cDNA or gDNA that served as material.

The CDR3 totals 15 residues. Trimming took 1 base from V and 7 from J, leaving 13 bases between them. Germline values: CDR1 MGHRA, CDR2 YSYEKL. The table came from immunoSEQ multiplex PCR; TCRdb's copy has only in-frame clones and leaves some out. The table has more than 300,000 clones, more than 90% seen once. Categorization into cohorts depended on clinical history that participants reported. All recovered Cohort 3 donors got two negative PCRs, got clearance, or saw symptom resolution. This TCR was sampled from a woman aged 25 to 39 who had recovered from COVID-19. The chain links TRBV4-1 to TRBJ1-4; D gene unclear. The sequencing sample was made of PBMCs or T cells enriched from blood (not recorded which). In nucleotides, the CDR3 is TGCGCCAGCAGCCAAGGCGGAGGCCTTGGTGAAAAACTGTTTTTT. As protein: CASSQGGGLGEKLFF.